This T cell receptor (beta chain) was sequenced for a study of sequential checkpoint blockade in melanoma. Study-wide background: First-line arms were nivolumab then ipilimumab, or the reverse, randomized 1:1. Each arm's sequence ended with maintenance nivolumab.

Treatment indicated: randomized to nivolumab then ipilimumab (arm A) or the reverse (arm B). From thawed PBMCs, live CD3+CD8+ cells negative for CD19 and CD56 were sorted. This CDR3 contains 16 residues. Germline CDR1 reads SGHKS; CDR2 reads YYEKEE (reference sequence). Concerning this clone: At one end, the junction sequence differs from germline, possibly due to a read error. This specimen includes other DNA sequences encoding the same CDR3.

Repertoires were generated with immunoSEQ multiplex PCR, while TCRdb's copy carries only in-frame clones and drops some. The sample lists some 10,000 clones, roughly four fifths occurring once. The gene calls are TRBV5-5 and TRBJ2-7; TRBD2 agrees at 12 bases. The specimen comprised CD8+ T cells sorted from blood (inferred from file names), sampled from a patient given nivolumab and ipilimumab in sequence. This TCR derives from a human donor with melanoma. CDR3 residues: CASSGGLAGLSYEQYF. The CDR3 DNA is TGCGCCAGCAGCGGGGGACTAGCGGGTCTCTCCTACGAGCAGTACTTC.